This entry features one T cell receptor beta chain sequence. This record belongs to a study of blood T cell repertoires in COVID-19. Study-level background: Acute-phase and convalescent COVID-19 samples originated in the United States, Italy and Spain. PBMCs, B-cell-depleted T cells, or T cells provided the cDNA or gDNA that made up the material.

From germline, CDR1 is SGHVS and CDR2 FNYEAQ. The CDR3 covers 13 residues. V was shortened by 5 bases and J by 3 bases, with 5 bases between the two germline ends. As processed by the authors: Researchers report that nucleated cell counts were estimated from reference gene primer amplification. Here immunoSEQ multiplex PCR was the method, and the copy in TCRdb shows in-frame clones only, minus some. The V and J calls and the clone size are those of that table, but D and trimming were determined from the DNA. The sample has more than 150,000 clones, around 90% seen once. The sequencing input was peripheral blood. The sequence came from a man in his fifties or sixties with acute or convalescent COVID-19. The V call is TRBV7-6, the J call TRBJ2-6; D remains ambiguous. The CDR3 sequence: CASSLGGANVLTF. CDR3 nucleotide sequence: TGTGCCAGCAGCCTCGGTGGGGCCAACGTCCTGACTTTC.